The following is a T cell receptor (beta chain) sequence with its context. No antigen is known for it. This sample stems from a study of cytomegalovirus exposure and HLA in healthy donors. Study-wide findings and caveats: Rare sequences made up most TCRs, while some public TCRs were found in many donors. Overall, some 160 TCR beta chains were annotated as cytomegalovirus-associated.

PCR involved 60 Vbeta and 13 Jbeta primers. This table comes from immunoSEQ multiplex PCR, and its TCRdb copy is limited to in-frame clones, with some not included. The sample gives about 200,000 clones, more than 75% of which show up once; less than 15% is in the top ten. The CDR3 sequence is 12 residues long. Trimming removed 6 bases from V and 1 base from J; junction bases left unmatched: 0. Germline-derived CDR1 and CDR2 are SNHLY and FYNNEI. The sample comprised PBMCs. The rearrangement joins TRBV2 to TRBJ2-7, with 7 nucleotides matching TRBD1. This clonotype originated in a woman in her twenties or thirties in good health and CMV-seropositive. CDR3 sequence reads: CASRGQSYEQYF. The CDR3 DNA sequence: TGTGCCAGCAGGGGACAGTCCTACGAGCAGTACTTC.